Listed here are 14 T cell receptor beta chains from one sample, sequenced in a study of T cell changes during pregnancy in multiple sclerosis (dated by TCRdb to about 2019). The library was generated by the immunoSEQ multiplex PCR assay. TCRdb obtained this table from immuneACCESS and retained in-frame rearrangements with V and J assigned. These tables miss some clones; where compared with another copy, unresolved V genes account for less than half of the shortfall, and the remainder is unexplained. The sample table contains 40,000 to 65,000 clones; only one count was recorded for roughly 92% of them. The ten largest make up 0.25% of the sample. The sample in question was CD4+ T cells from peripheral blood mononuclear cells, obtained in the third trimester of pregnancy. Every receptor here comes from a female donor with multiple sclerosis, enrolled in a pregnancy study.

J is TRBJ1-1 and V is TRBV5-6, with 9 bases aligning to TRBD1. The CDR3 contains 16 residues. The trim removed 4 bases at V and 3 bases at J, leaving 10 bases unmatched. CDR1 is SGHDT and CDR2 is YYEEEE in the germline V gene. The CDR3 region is CASSLGQGSRDTEAFF. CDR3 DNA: TGTGCCAGCAGCCTTGGACAGGGGTCCAGGGACACTGAAGCTTTCTTT.

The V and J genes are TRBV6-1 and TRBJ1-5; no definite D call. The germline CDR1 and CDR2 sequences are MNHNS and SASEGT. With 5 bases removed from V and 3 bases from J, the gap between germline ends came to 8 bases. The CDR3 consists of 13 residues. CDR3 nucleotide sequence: TGTGCCAGCAGTCCTACCTTCAATCAGCCCCAGCATTTT. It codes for CASSPTFNQPQHF.

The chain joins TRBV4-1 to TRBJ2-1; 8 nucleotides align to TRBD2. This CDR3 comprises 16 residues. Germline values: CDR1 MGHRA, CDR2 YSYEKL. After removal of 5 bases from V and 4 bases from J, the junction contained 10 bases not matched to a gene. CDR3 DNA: TGCGCCAGCAGCGACACCAGCGGGGGCGCGTACAATGAGCAGTTCTTC. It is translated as CASSDTSGGAYNEQFF.

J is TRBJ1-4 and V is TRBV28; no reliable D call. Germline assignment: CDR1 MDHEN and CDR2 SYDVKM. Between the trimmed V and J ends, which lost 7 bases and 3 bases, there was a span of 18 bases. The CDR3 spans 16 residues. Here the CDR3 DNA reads TGTGCCAGCAACTCCCTCGGAGGAAGGGCTAATGAAAAACTGTTTTTT. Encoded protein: CASNSLGGRANEKLFF.

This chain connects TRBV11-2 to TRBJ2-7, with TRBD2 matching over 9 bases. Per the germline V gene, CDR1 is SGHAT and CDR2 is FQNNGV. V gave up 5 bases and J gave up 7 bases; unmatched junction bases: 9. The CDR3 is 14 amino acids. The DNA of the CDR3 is TGTGCCAGCAGCCGTAGCGGGAGAGGGGGTGAGCAGTACTTC. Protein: CASSRSGRGGEQYF.

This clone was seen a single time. The CDR3 coding sequence is TGTGCCAGCAGCTCGACAGGGGCTTCCTACGAGCAGTACTTC. Its translation is CASSSTGASYEQYF. The chain has TRBV7-2 and TRBJ2-7; 8 bases align to TRBD1. CDR3 length: 14 amino acids. Looked up from germline, CDR1 is SGHTA and CDR2 is FQGNSA. The junction had 3 bases not matched to a gene; V was cut back by 4 bases and J by 1 base.

This CDR3 is CASSVGLGGGIQYF. The CDR3 DNA reads TGTGCCAGCAGTGTTGGACTAGGAGGGGGCATTCAGTACTTC. This chain links TRBV6-1 with TRBJ2-4, with a weak D call TRBD2 (7 bases). CDR3 size: 14 residues. V shed 4 bases and J shed 9 bases, with 16 bases lying between them. Germline V gene data show CDR1 as MNHNS and CDR2 as SASEGT.

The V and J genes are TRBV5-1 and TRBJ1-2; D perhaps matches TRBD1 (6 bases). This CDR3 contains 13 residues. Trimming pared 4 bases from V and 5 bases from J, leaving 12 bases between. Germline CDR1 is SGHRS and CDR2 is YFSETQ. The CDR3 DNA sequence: TGCGCCAGCAGCCCTGGACAGCTTTATGGCTACACCTTC. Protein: CASSPGQLYGYTF.

CDR3 nucleotide sequence: TGCGCCAGCAGCTTGACAGGCGGCCTCACTGAAGCTTTCTTT. Amino acid sequence: CASSLTGGLTEAFF. The chain recombines TRBV5-1 with TRBJ1-1; tentatively, D is TRBD1 (5 bases). The germline V gene encodes CDR1 SGHRS and CDR2 YFSETQ. Trimming left V 1 base short and J 4 bases short, with 11 bases between. This CDR3 has 14 residues.

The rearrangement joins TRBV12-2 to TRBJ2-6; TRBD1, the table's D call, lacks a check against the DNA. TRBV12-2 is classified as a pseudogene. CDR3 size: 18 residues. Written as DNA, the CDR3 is TGTGCAAGTCGCTTAACCGGGACAGGGTCCTCCGGGGCCAACGTCCTGACTTTC. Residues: CASRLTGTGSSGANVLTF.

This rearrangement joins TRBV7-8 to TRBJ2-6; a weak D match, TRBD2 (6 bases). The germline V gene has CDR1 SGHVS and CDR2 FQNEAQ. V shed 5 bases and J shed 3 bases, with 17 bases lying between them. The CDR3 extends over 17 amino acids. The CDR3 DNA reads TGTGCCAGCAGCGGGCGGGGTGGGAAATTTGGGGCCAACGTCCTGACTTTC. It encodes CASSGRGGKFGANVLTF.

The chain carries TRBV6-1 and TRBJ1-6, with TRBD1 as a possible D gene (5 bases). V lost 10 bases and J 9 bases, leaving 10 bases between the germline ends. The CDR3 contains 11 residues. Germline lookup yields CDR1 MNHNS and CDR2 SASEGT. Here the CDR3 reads CATQGSSPLHF. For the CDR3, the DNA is TGTGCCACCCAGGGATCTTCACCCCTCCACTTT.

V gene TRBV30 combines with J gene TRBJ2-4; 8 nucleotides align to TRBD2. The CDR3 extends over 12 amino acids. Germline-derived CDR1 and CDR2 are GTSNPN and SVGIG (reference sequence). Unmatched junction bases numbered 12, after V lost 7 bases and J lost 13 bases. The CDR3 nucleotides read TGTGCCTTCCTCGGCGGGGGGAGGGAGCAGTACTTC. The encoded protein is CAFLGGGREQYF.

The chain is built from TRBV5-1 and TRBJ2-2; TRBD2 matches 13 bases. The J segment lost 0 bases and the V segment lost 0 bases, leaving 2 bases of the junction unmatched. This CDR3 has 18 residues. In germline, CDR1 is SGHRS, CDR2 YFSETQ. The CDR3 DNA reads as TGCGCCAGCAGCTTGGGACTAGCGGGGGGCTCGAACACCGGGGAGCTGTTTTTT. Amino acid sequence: CASSLGLAGGSNTGELFF.